Below, 20 T cell receptor beta chains from the same sample are listed, as sequenced in a study of human T cells and chemical hapten exposure. Using its own MiXCR run on the RACE reads, TCRdb lists one record per CDR3 protein. The sample includes approximately 90,000 distinct CDR3 sequences, 25% to 35% seen only once; the top ten take 10%. The time point: patch test 3, about 24 weeks after DPC sensitization. This sample's treatment: therapeutic diphenylcyclopropenone sensitization with weekly scalp DPC. The starting material was whole blood, obtained in connection with sensitization to the hapten diphenylcyclopropenone (DPC). These receptors were taken from a man aged 40-55 years with alopecia areata. Some clones in this sample may be carry-over from other donors' samples.

This clonotype was counted a few times. The chain links TRBV7-8 to TRBJ2-3, with D perhaps TRBD2 (6 bases). V gave up 5 bases and J gave up 1 base, with 19 bases separating them. Germline values: CDR1 SGHVS, CDR2 FQNEAQ. The CDR3 spans 17 residues. CDR3 nucleotide sequence: TGTGCCAGCAGCCCCACCCTACTAGCACAGGGCACAGATACGCAGTATTTT. Its protein product is CASSPTLLAQGTDTQYF.

The V gene is TRBV7-2, the J gene TRBJ1-4; D is possibly TRBD1 (6 bases). This CDR3 region has 14 residues. The V end was cut by 6 bases, the J end by 8 bases, with 16 bases between. Looked up from germline, CDR1 is SGHTA and CDR2 is FQGNSA. For the CDR3, the DNA is TGTGCCAGCAGGCTAGGGGGTTCGGGAGAAAAACTGTTTTTT. It encodes CASRLGGSGEKLFF.

This clonotype turned up a few times. V usage is TRBV6-4 and J usage is TRBJ2-3; either TRBD1 or TRBD2 may supply D (5 bases each). Per germline, CDR1 MRHNA and CDR2 SNTAGT. This CDR3 comprises 16 residues. V was pared by 8 bases and J by 0 bases, with 18 bases between. The CDR3 sequence: CASSYESGQSTDTQYF. The CDR3, as DNA: TGTGCCAGCTCGTACGAAAGCGGACAAAGCACAGATACGCAGTATTTT.

The rearrangement joins TRBV4-3 to TRBJ2-2; 15 positions agree with TRBD2. Per the germline V gene, CDR1 is LGHNA and CDR2 is YSLEER. V lost 3 bases to trimming and J lost 8 bases; unmatched junction nucleotides: 7. The CDR3 extends over 17 amino acids. CDR3 coding DNA: TGCGCCAGCAGCCAGCCGGGACTAGCGGGAGGTGCAGGGGAGCTGTTTTTT. Protein: CASSQPGLAGGAGELFF.

The rearrangement uses TRBV12-3 or TRBV12-4 and TRBJ2-4, with no clear D. Trimming shortened V by 3 bases and J by 7 bases, and 13 bases separated the two germline ends. The CDR3 has 14 residues. This CDR3 reads CASSFGRNANIQYF. The CDR3 nucleotides are TGTGCCAGCAGTTTCGGACGTAACGCCAACATTCAGTACTTC.

This clonotype was observed a handful of times. The chain carries TRBV5-6 and TRBJ2-7; D gene uncertain. The CDR3 is 12 amino acids. Germline lookup yields CDR1 SGHDT and CDR2 YYEEEE. V shed 0 bases and J shed 4 bases, with 5 bases lying between them. This CDR3 reads CASSLEAYEQYF. Here the CDR3 DNA reads TGTGCCAGCAGCTTGGAAGCGTACGAGCAGTACTTC.

At least ten counts were recorded for this clonotype. The chain carries TRBV18 and TRBJ2-3; D uncertain. The CDR3 runs 11 residues. Germline V CDR1 and CDR2: KGHSH, LQKENI. Trimming pared 2 bases from V and 6 bases from J, leaving 3 bases between. The CDR3 DNA reads TGTGCCAGCTCACCAAAGGATACGCAGTATTTT. Translating it yields CASSPKDTQYF.

V is TRBV6-5 and J is TRBJ1-3; perhaps TRBD1 as D (6 bases). CDR3 length equals 16 residues. Germline V gives CDR1 MNHEY, CDR2 SVGAGI. The V gene lost 2 bases and the J gene lost 0 bases, with 11 bases spanning the gap. This CDR3 is CASSYGGRLSGNTIYF. The CDR3 nucleotides are TGTGCCAGCAGTTACGGGGGGCGCCTCTCTGGAAACACCATATATTTT.

The rearrangement uses TRBV20-1 and TRBJ2-4; tentative D call: TRBD2 (7 bases). CDR1 is DFQATT and CDR2 is SNEGSKA in the germline V gene (reference sequence). The CDR3 totals 16 residues. Trimming removed 5 bases at V and 2 bases at J, with 19 bases between. In DNA form, the CDR3 reads TGCAGTGCTCATGGGGGGGCAGAGTCGACCAAAAACATTCAGTACTTC. It specifies CSAHGGAESTKNIQYF.

This clonotype was counted only a few times. V is TRBV28 and J is TRBJ2-7; D is unresolved. V gave up 4 bases and J gave up 2 bases, with 18 bases separating them. The CDR3 runs 16 residues. Germline-derived CDR1 and CDR2 are MDHEN and SYDVKM. The CDR3, as DNA: TGTGCCAGCAGTTCGTCGCCGATGGGAAGACCCTACGAGCAGTACTTC. Protein product: CASSSSPMGRPYEQYF.

The J gene is TRBJ2-7, the V gene TRBV29-1; 11 bases are a match to TRBD2. Germline loops: CDR1 SQVTM, CDR2 ANQGSEA. The CDR3 spans 13 residues. Trimming took 6 bases from V and 3 from J; bases not matched to a gene: 4. CDR3 sequence: CSVSGTSGYEQYF. The CDR3 region has the DNA TGCAGCGTCTCCGGGACTAGCGGCTACGAGCAGTACTTC.

This clonotype has a handful of counts. The chain recombines TRBV18 with TRBJ1-5, with D unclear. The germline V gene encodes CDR1 KGHSH and CDR2 LQKENI. V was trimmed by 6 bases and J by 7 bases, leaving 19 bases between them. The CDR3 has 15 residues. CDR3 region: CASSEKGAPAQPQHF. The CDR3 nucleotides read TGTGCCAGCTCTGAAAAAGGCGCACCAGCCCAGCCCCAGCATTTT.

This clonotype was observed a handful of times. The chain combines TRBV28 with TRBJ1-1, with a possible D match to TRBD1 (6 bases). The CDR3 extends over 14 amino acids. In germline, CDR1 is MDHEN, CDR2 SYDVKM. Trimming removed 4 bases from V and 5 bases from J, with 14 bases in between. The DNA for the CDR3 is TGTGCCAGCAGTTCTGGGGGGGCGATTACTGAAGCTTTCTTT. Its protein is CASSSGGAITEAFF.

This clonotype was recorded a few times. The chain uses TRBV25-1 and TRBJ2-4, with TRBD1 identical over 9 bases. Germline CDR1 reads MGHDK; CDR2 reads SYGVNS. This CDR3 is built from 16 residues. The trim removed 3 bases at V and 0 bases at J, leaving 3 bases unmatched. This chain's CDR3 is CASSENRGQAKNIQYF. As DNA, the CDR3 is TGTGCCAGCAGTGAGAACAGGGGGCAAGCCAAAAACATTCAGTACTTC.

This clonotype turned up a few times. The chain uses TRBV18 and TRBJ2-7, with TRBD1 as a possible D gene (6 bases). Deletions cut 6 bases from V and 0 bases from J, with 21 bases between. The CDR3 runs to 17 residues. Germline V gene sequence: CDR1 KGHSH, CDR2 LQKENI. In DNA form, the CDR3 reads TGTGCCAGCTCCCTTAAACAGGGCCCGGATCGCTCCTACGAGCAGTACTTC. Translation gives CASSLKQGPDRSYEQYF.

The chain couples TRBV29-1 to TRBJ2-1; D not certain. V was clipped by 4 bases and J by 4 bases, with 8 bases between them. The CDR3 sequence is 12 residues long. Germline CDR1 and CDR2: SQVTM and ANQGSEA. This CDR3 is CSVAGRYNEQFF. As DNA, the CDR3 is TGCAGCGTTGCCGGCAGATACAATGAGCAGTTCTTC.

The gene calls are TRBV12-3 or TRBV12-4 and TRBJ2-3; 7 bases match TRBD1. The V and J ends lost 5 bases and 8 bases, in that order; junction bases with no gene match: 7. The CDR3 spans 13 residues. As DNA, the CDR3 is TGTGCCAGCAGTCTAAGGAGACAGGGTACGCAGTATTTT. Translation gives CASSLRRQGTQYF.

In its sample, this clonotype was seen a few times. CDR3 in DNA: TGTGCCAGCAGTTTATTCAACTCCGAGCAGCCCCAGCATTTT. This encodes CASSLFNSEQPQHF. The V call is TRBV12-3 or TRBV12-4, the J call TRBJ1-5, with D uncertain. This CDR3 comprises 14 residues. The V and J ends lost 2 bases and 7 bases respectively, with 12 bases between them.

This clonotype was picked up a small number of times. V is TRBV28 and J is TRBJ2-5; unclear D gene. The CDR3 sequence is 14 residues long. V lost 6 bases and J lost 1, with 12 bases in between. Germline V lookup: CDR1 MDHEN, CDR2 SYDVKM. CDR3 sequence: CASRSSPSQETQYF. As DNA, the CDR3 is TGTGCCAGCAGAAGTAGCCCGTCCCAAGAGACCCAGTACTTC.

The V and J genes are TRBV11-1 and TRBJ2-7, with TRBD1 matching over 7 bases. There are 15 residues in the CDR3. J was trimmed by 6 bases and V by 0 bases; bases with no gene match: 8. Germline CDR1 reads SGHAT; CDR2 reads FQDESV (reference sequence). The CDR3 DNA sequence: TGTGCCAGCAGCTTAGCTGTGACAGGGTGGGCCGAGCAGTACTTC. Its protein product is CASSLAVTGWAEQYF.